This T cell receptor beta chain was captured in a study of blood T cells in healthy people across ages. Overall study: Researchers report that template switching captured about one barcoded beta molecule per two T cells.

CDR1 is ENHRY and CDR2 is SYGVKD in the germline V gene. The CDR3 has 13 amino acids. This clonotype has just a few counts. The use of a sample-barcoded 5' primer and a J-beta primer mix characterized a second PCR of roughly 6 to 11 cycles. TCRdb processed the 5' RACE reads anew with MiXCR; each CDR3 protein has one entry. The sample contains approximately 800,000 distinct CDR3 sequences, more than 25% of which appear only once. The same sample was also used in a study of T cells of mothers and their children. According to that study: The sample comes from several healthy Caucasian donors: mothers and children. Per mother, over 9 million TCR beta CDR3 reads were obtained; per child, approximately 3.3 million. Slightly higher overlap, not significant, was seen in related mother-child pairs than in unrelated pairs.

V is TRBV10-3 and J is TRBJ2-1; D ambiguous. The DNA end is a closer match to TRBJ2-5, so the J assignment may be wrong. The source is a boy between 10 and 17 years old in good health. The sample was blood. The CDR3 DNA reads TGTGCCATCAGTGGTTGGGATGAAGAGACCCAGTACTTC. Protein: CAISGWDEETQYF.